What follows are 16 T cell receptor beta chains derived from one specimen sequenced in a study of cytomegalovirus exposure and HLA in healthy donors. Both 60 Vbeta primers and 13 Jbeta primers went into the PCR. The assay was immunoSEQ multiplex PCR, and TCRdb's table has in-frame clones only and misses some. The data hold 150,000 to 200,000 clones, with 80% to 90% observed a single time. Sequenced sample: PBMCs. These receptors came from a man aged 18 to 29 in good health and CMV-seropositive.

A remark on this clone: The junction does not match germline at one end; this may be a read error. V and J are TRBV5-4 and TRBJ2-6, with 9 nucleotides matching TRBD1. The CDR3 contains 17 residues. CDR1 SGHNT and CDR2 YYREEE come from the germline V gene (reference sequence). CDR3 in DNA: TGTGCCAGCAGCTCACAGGGGGCGAGGTCTGGGGCCAACGGCCTGACTTTC. It specifies CASSSQGARSGANGLTF.

The chain is built from TRBV5-6 and TRBJ2-7, with D perhaps TRBD1 (5 bases). The CDR3 consists of 14 residues. Germline assignment: CDR1 SGHDT and CDR2 YYEEEE. V was clipped by 6 bases and J by 2 bases, with 15 bases between them. This CDR3 is CASTILHRPYEQYF. The DNA for the CDR3 is TGTGCCAGCACCATTCTCCACAGGCCCTACGAGCAGTACTTC.

This clone was seen only a few times. V gene TRBV5-8 combines with J gene TRBJ1-4, with 8 bases that match TRBD1. This CDR3 is built from 15 residues. Trimming took 1 base from V and 2 from J; bases not matched to a gene: 1. Germline V gene sequence: CDR1 SGHTS, CDR2 YDEGEE. CDR3 coding DNA: TGTGCCAGCAGCTTGCAGGGGGCGACTAATGAAAAACTGTTTTTT. Translation: CASSLQGATNEKLFF.

The V call is TRBV25-1, the J call TRBJ2-2; TRBD2 matches at 9 bases. The CDR3 is 18 amino acids. Germline trimming cut 3 bases from V and 0 bases from J; bases unmatched to any gene: 8. The germline CDR1 and CDR2 sequences are MGHDK and SYGVNS. The CDR3 is CASSEPIAGDANTGELFF. For the CDR3, the DNA is TGTGCCAGCAGTGAGCCAATAGCGGGGGACGCGAACACCGGGGAGCTGTTTTTT.

This sequence joins TRBV2 and TRBJ1-4, with TRBD1 matching over 7 bases. This CDR3 is built from 17 residues. V lost 4 bases to trimming and J lost 0 bases; unmatched junction nucleotides: 8. Germline V gene lookup returns CDR1 SNHLY and CDR2 FYNNEI. DNA for the CDR3: TGTGCCAGCAGTGCCAGGGACAGCCGAGCAACTAATGAAAAACTGTTTTTT. This gives the protein CASSARDSRATNEKLFF.

This chain uses TRBV6-5 with TRBJ2-7, with TRBD2 identical over 10 bases. Losses at the gene ends were 6 bases for V and 1 base for J; bases not matched to a gene: 6. Germline CDR1 reads MNHEY; CDR2 reads SVGAGI. This CDR3 comprises 15 residues. DNA for the CDR3: TGTGCCAGCAGCTCCACTAGCGGGGCGTCCTACGAGCAGTACTTC. It codes for CASSSTSGASYEQYF.

With regard to this clone: Its ends do not fully match the called genes, so a read error is possible. The V call is TRBV5-1, the J call TRBJ2-4, with 10 bases aligning to TRBD2. The CDR3 sequence is 18 residues long. Germline V gene sequence: CDR1 SGHRS, CDR2 YFSETQ. The CDR3 DNA reads as TGCGCCAGCAGCTTAGCCGGGACTAGCGCCGCGACCAAAAACAGTCAGTACTTC. Protein: CASSLAGTSAATKNSQYF.

This clone occurred a few times. The rearrangement joins TRBV9 to TRBJ2-5, with TRBD2 identical over 9 bases. The CDR3 runs to 14 residues. The junction had 3 bases not matched to a gene; V was cut back by 1 base and J by 5 bases. Germline CDR1 SGDLS, CDR2 YYNGEE. The CDR3 is CASSVNSGGETQYF. The CDR3 nucleotides read TGTGCCAGCAGCGTAAACAGCGGGGGGGAGACCCAGTACTTC.

The V gene is TRBV19, the J gene TRBJ2-3; 7 nucleotides match TRBD2. V shed 6 bases and J 6 bases; nucleotides not matched to a gene: 6. Germline lookup yields CDR1 LNHDA and CDR2 SQIVND (reference sequence). This CDR3 contains 13 residues. The CDR3 loop is CASSPGGGDTQYF. CDR3 DNA sequence: TGTGCCAGTAGCCCGGGGGGAGGGGATACGCAGTATTTT.

The CDR3 coding sequence is TGTGCCAGCAGAGCAGGAGGCAGTAATTCACCCCTCCACTTT. It encodes CASRAGGSNSPLHF. The chain uses TRBV6-1 and TRBJ1-6; D gene ambiguous. This CDR3 has 14 residues. The V gene's germline CDR1 is MNHNS and CDR2 SASEGT. V shed 6 bases and J shed 6 bases, with 12 bases lying between them.

The chain links TRBV7-9 to TRBJ1-1; no firm D call. Germline values: CDR1 SEHNR, CDR2 FQNEAQ (reference sequence). The V end lost 2 bases, the J end lost 3 bases, and 13 bases lay between the germline ends. CDR3 size: 15 residues. This CDR3 reads CASSLWPESDTEAFF. The CDR3 DNA reads as TGTGCCAGCAGCTTATGGCCGGAGTCGGACACTGAAGCTTTCTTT.

The chain employs TRBV5-6 and TRBJ2-5; D gene uncertain. The CDR3 runs 14 residues. CDR1 SGHDT and CDR2 YYEEEE come from the germline V gene. V lost 7 bases and J 5 bases, leaving 18 bases between the germline ends. CDR3 loop: CASAHWAHGETQYF. The CDR3 bases are TGTGCCAGCGCCCATTGGGCCCATGGGGAGACCCAGTACTTC.

This clone was observed a single time. The chain links TRBV19 to TRBJ1-2, with D perhaps matching TRBD1 (5 bases). Germline V lookup: CDR1 LNHDA, CDR2 SQIVND (reference sequence). The CDR3 loop spans 15 amino acids. V was cut by 3 bases and J by 4 bases, with 15 bases left in between. The CDR3 DNA follows: TGTGCCAGTAGTATCGGTTTGGGGCAGGCCTATGGCTACACCTTC. This sequence encodes CASSIGLGQAYGYTF. The complete variable domain, with remaining parts taken from reference TRBV19 and TRBJ1-2, reads DGGITQSPKYLFRKEGQNVTLSCEQNLNHDAMYWYRQDPGQGLRLIYYSQIVNDFQKGDIAEGYSVSREKKESFPLTVTSAQKNPTAFYLCASSIGLGQAYGYTFGSGTRLTVV.

This rearrangement joins TRBV18 to TRBJ2-7, with TRBD1 identical over 9 bases. This CDR3 is built from 15 residues. Unmatched junction bases numbered 4, after V lost 2 bases and J lost 2 bases. Germline V CDR1 and CDR2: KGHSH, LQKENI. CDR3 region: CASSPSTGGTYEQYF. The CDR3 DNA follows: TGTGCCAGCTCACCATCGACAGGGGGTACCTACGAGCAGTACTTC.

The chain uses TRBV19 and TRBJ1-5; the D is unclear. The CDR3 is 13 residues long. Germline V CDR1 and CDR2: LNHDA, SQIVND (reference sequence). The ends were cut back, 6 bases at V and 3 bases at J, with 9 bases in the middle. CDR3 bases: TGTGCCAGTAGCGTAACTGACAATCAGCCCCAGCATTTT. Its translation: CASSVTDNQPQHF. The full variable domain, its missing parts supplied by reference TRBV19 and TRBJ1-5, is DGGITQSPKYLFRKEGQNVTLSCEQNLNHDAMYWYRQDPGQGLRLIYYSQIVNDFQKGDIAEGYSVSREKKESFPLTVTSAQKNPTAFYLCASSVTDNQPQHFGDGTRLSIL.

This chain links TRBV5-6 with TRBJ1-1, with a possible D match to TRBD1 (5 bases). Trimming removed 3 bases at V and 9 bases at J, with 12 bases between. This CDR3 is built from 12 residues. Germline values: CDR1 SGHDT, CDR2 YYEEEE. For the CDR3, the DNA is TGTGCCAGCAGCTGGAAACAGGCTCAAGCTTTCTTT. Protein: CASSWKQAQAFF.